Sequencing of this T cell receptor (beta chain) was carried out in a study of cytomegalovirus exposure and HLA in healthy donors. Notes on the study in general: An assumption of roughly uniform sequencing depth across donors underlay the presence/absence analyses. Cytomegalovirus status, reportedly, was diagnosed with high specificity and sensitivity by the classifier. In a later analysis, a genetic analysis reported fewer productive-TCR N-insertions in an Asian-associated ancestry cluster than the cohort average.

Comment on this clone: What it recognizes is unknown.

CDR1 is DFQATT and CDR2 is SNEGSKA in the germline V gene (reference sequence). The CDR3 is made up of 11 amino acids. The V end lost 6 bases, the J end lost 0 bases, and 6 bases lay between the germline ends. This PCR relied on a set of 60 Vbeta primers and 13 Jbeta primers. The assay was immunoSEQ multiplex PCR, and TCRdb's table has in-frame clones only and misses some. The sample lists some 170,000 clones; 65% to 80% were seen once. This chain uses TRBV20-1 with TRBJ2-7; unclear D gene. This TCR was sampled from a middle-aged man in good health and CMV-seronegative. The source material was PBMCs. CDR3 DNA sequence: TGCAGTGCCCAGGTCTCCTACGAGCAGTACTTC. This sequence encodes CSAQVSYEQYF.